This entry is about one T cell receptor (beta chain). This CDR3 is 15 amino acids long. Per germline, CDR1 MNHEY and CDR2 SMNVEV (reference sequence). V lost 5 bases to trimming and J lost 4 bases, with 17 bases between them. This entry comes from a study of T cell responses to AZD1222 COVID-19 vaccine. TCRdb keeps only in-frame clones here, not all; method: immunoSEQ multiplex PCR. The profile shows some 130,000 clones, roughly 90% of them singletons. This clonotype was sampled from an adult in good health. The chain joins TRBV27 to TRBJ2-5; D may be TRBD2 (5 bases). Sequencing used peripheral blood, obtained on day 0 of AZD1222 vaccination. CDR3 bases: TGTGCCAGCAGTACTGTCCCGGGAAATTTAGAGACCCAGTACTTC. Amino acid sequence: CASSTVPGNLETQYF.